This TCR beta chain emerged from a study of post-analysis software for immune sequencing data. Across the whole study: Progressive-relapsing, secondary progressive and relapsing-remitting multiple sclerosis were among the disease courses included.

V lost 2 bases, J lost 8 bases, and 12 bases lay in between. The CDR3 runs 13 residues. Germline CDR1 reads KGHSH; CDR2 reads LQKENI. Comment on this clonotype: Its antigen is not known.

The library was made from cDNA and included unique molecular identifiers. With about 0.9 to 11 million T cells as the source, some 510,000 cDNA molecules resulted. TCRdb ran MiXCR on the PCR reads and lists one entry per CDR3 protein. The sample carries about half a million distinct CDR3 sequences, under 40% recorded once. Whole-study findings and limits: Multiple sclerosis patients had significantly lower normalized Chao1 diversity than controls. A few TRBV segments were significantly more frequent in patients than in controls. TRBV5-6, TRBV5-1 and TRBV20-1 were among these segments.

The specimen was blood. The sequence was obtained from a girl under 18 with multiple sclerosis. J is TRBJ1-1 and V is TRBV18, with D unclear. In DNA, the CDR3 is TGTGCCAGCTCACCAGGGATGTCGGGCGAAGCTTTCTTT. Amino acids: CASSPGMSGEAFF.